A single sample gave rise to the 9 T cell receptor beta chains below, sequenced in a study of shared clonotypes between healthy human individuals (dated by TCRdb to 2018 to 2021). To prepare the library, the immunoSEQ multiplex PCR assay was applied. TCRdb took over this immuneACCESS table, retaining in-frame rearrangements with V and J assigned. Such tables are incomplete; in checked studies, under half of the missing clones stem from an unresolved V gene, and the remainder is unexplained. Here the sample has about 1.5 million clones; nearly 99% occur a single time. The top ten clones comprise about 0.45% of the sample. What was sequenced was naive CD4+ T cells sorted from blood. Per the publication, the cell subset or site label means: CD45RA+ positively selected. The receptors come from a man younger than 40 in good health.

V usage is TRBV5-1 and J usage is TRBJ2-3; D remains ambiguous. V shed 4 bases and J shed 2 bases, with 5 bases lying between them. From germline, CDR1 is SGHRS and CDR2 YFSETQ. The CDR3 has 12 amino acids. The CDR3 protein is CASSQTTDTQYF. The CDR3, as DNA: TGCGCCAGCAGCCAGACCACAGATACGCAGTATTTT. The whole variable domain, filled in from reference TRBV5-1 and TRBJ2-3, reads KAGVTQTPRYLIKTRGQQVTLSCSPISGHRSVSWYQQTPGQGLQFLFEYFSETQRNKGNFPGRFSGRQFSNSRSEMNVSTLELGDSALYLCASSQTTDTQYFGPGTRLTVL.

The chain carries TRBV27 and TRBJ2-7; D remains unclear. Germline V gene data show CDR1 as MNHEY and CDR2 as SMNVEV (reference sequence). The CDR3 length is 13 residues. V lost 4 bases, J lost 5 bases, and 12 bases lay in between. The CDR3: CASSSLPPNEQYF. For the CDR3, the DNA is TGTGCCAGCAGTTCCCTTCCTCCAAACGAGCAGTACTTC.

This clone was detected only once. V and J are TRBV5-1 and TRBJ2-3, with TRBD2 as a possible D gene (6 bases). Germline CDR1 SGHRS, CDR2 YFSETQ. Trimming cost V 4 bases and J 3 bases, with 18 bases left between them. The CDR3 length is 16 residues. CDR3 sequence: CASSLIGQEGTDTQYF. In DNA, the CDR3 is TGCGCCAGCAGCCTGATAGGTCAGGAGGGGACAGATACGCAGTATTTT.

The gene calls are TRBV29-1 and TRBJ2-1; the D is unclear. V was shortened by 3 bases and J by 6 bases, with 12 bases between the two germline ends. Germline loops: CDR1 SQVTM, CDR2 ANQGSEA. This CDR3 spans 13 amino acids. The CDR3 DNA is TGCAGCGTTGACGGCCTAAGGATCAATGAGCAGTTCTTC. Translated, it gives CSVDGLRINEQFF.

The CDR3 region is CASRPPGYSSTDTQYF. The CDR3 coding sequence is TGTGCCAGCAGACCGCCTGGGTACTCTAGCACAGATACGCAGTATTTT. The gene calls are TRBV28 and TRBJ2-3, with unresolved D. The CDR3 is 16 amino acids. The V and J ends lost 6 bases and 0 bases respectively, with 16 bases between them. The germline V gene encodes CDR1 MDHEN and CDR2 SYDVKM.

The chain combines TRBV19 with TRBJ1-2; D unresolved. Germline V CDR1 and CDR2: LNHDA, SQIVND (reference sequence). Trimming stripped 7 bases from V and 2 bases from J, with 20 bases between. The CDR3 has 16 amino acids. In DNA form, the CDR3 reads TGTGCCAGTACTCCACGGGGAGGGCGGTTGAACTATGGCTACACCTTC. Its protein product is CASTPRGGRLNYGYTF.

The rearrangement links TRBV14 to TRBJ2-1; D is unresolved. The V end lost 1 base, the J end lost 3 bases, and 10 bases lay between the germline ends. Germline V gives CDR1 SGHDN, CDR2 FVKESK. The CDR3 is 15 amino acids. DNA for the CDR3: TGTGCCAGCAGCCAAGGCAGCCAGAGCTACAATGAGCAGTTCTTC. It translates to CASSQGSQSYNEQFF.

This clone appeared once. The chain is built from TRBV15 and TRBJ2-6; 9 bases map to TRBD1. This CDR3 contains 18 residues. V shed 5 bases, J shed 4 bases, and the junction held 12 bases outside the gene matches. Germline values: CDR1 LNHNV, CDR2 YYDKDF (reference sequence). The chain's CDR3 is CATSRSGTGTSGANVLTF. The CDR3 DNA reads TGTGCCACCAGCCGATCAGGGACAGGGACGTCCGGGGCCAACGTCCTGACTTTC.

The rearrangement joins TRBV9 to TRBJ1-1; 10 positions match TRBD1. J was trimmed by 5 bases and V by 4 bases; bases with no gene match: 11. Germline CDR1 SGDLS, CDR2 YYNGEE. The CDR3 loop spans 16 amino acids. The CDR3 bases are TGTGCCAGCAGCCCCCGACAGGGGGCCTTGGGAACTGAAGCTTTCTTT. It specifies CASSPRQGALGTEAFF.